A single sample gave rise to the 21 T cell receptor beta chains below, sequenced in a study of blood T cells in healthy people across ages. It was with a sample-barcoded 5' primer and a J-beta primer mix that a second PCR of about 6 to 12 cycles was run. MiXCR, run by TCRdb on the 5' RACE reads, gives a single entry per CDR3 protein. Of hundreds of thousands of distinct CDR3 sequences in the sample, around 38% are singletons; the top ten hold 30%. The sample comprised blood. The receptors shown here come from a man older than 75 in good health.

This clonotype was counted between two and nine times. The V gene is TRBV29-1, the J gene TRBJ2-7; D assignment may be TRBD1 or TRBD2 (5 bases each). Germline assignment: CDR1 SQVTM and CDR2 ANQGSEA. V lost 6 bases, J lost 3 bases, and 18 bases lay in between. This CDR3 spans 14 amino acids. The CDR3 sequence: CSVAPWDGHYEQYF. CDR3 nucleotides: TGCAGCGTGGCCCCCTGGGACGGCCACTACGAGCAGTACTTC.

This clonotype occurred many times. The V gene is TRBV28, the J gene TRBJ1-6; D unresolved. Trimming stripped 6 bases from V and 0 bases from J, with 9 bases between. Per the germline V gene, CDR1 is MDHEN and CDR2 is SYDVKM. This CDR3 is 15 amino acids long. CDR3 sequence: CASRGSNSYNSPLHF. CDR3 DNA: TGTGCCAGCAGGGGCAGCAACTCCTATAATTCACCCCTCCACTTT. The full variable domain, with the rest looked up from reference TRBV28 and TRBJ1-6, is DVKVTQSSRYLVKRTGEKVFLECVQDMDHENMFWYRQDPGLGLRLIYFSYDVKMKEKGDIPEGYSVSREKKERFSLILESASTNQTSMYLCASRGSNSYNSPLHFGNGTRLTVT.

The chain uses TRBV7-2 and TRBJ1-2; D remains unclear. Germline assignment: CDR1 SGHTA and CDR2 FQGNSA. V was pared by 5 bases and J by 5 bases, with 9 bases between. CDR3 length: 12 amino acids. The CDR3 coding sequence is TGTGCCAGCAGCGTAGTTTGGTATGGCTACACCTTC. Translation: CASSVVWYGYTF. Variable domain in full (rest from reference TRBV7-2 and TRBJ1-2): GAGVSQSPSNKVTEKGKDVELRCDPISGHTALYWYRQSLGQGLEFLIYFQGNSAPDKSGLPSDRFSAERTGGSVSTLTIQRTQQEDSAVYLCASSVVWYGYTFGSGTRLTVV.

This clonotype has more than one count but fewer than ten. The rearrangement joins TRBV6-2 or TRBV6-3 to TRBJ1-1; 7 nucleotides line up with TRBD1. Germline CDR1 is MNHEY and CDR2 is SVGEGT. The V gene end was trimmed by 6 bases and the J gene end by 2 bases; junction bases not matched to a gene: 9. This CDR3 is built from 15 residues. The DNA of the CDR3 is TGTGCCAGCAGCCCCGGGACAGCGGCAAACACTGAAGCTTTCTTT. Residues: CASSPGTAANTEAFF.

This clonotype was counted between two and nine times. The gene calls are TRBV30 and TRBJ1-1, with TRBD1 matching over 8 bases. The CDR3 covers 17 residues. Germline V gene lookup returns CDR1 GTSNPN and CDR2 SVGIG (reference sequence). V was clipped by 3 bases and J by 6 bases; unmatched bases: 18. This CDR3 is CAWSAGGVIKITSEAFF. The CDR3 bases are TGTGCCTGGAGCGCAGGGGGCGTGATTAAAATAACCTCTGAAGCTTTCTTT.

This clonotype was seen only a few times. V gene TRBV7-3 combines with J gene TRBJ1-2; no clear D gene. The CDR3 has 13 residues. Germline lookup yields CDR1 SGHTA and CDR2 FQGTGA. V was clipped by 1 base and J by 6 bases, with 9 bases between them. The CDR3 sequence is CASSLNREDGYTF. The CDR3 bases are TGTGCCAGCAGCTTAAATAGGGAGGATGGCTACACCTTC.

This clonotype occurred a few times. CDR3 loop: CASSVRFIQREMGEQFF. CDR3 in DNA: TGTGCCAGCAGTGTCCGTTTTATCCAGCGGGAGATGGGTGAGCAGTTCTTC. This rearrangement joins TRBV6-4 to TRBJ2-1, with 8 bases lining up with TRBD2. From germline, CDR1 is MRHNA and CDR2 SNTAGT. The V segment lost 4 bases and the J segment 9 bases; nucleotides outside the gene matches: 17. This CDR3 has 17 amino acids.

This rearrangement joins TRBV9 to TRBJ2-5; the D gene is possibly TRBD1 (5 bases). Trimming left V 1 base short and J 5 bases short, with 15 bases between. This CDR3 has 15 residues. Germline-derived CDR1 and CDR2 are SGDLS and YYNGEE. The CDR3: CASSVSRRGEETQYF. Here the CDR3 DNA reads TGTGCCAGCAGCGTAAGTCGTAGGGGTGAGGAGACCCAGTACTTC.

The chain is built from TRBV20-1 and TRBJ2-5; D possibly corresponds to TRBD2 (5 bases). V lost 6 bases, J lost 5 bases, and 16 bases lay in between. Germline CDR1 and CDR2: DFQATT and SNEGSKA (reference sequence). This CDR3 has 13 amino acids. CDR3 loop: CSAQRAARETQYF. The CDR3 DNA is TGCAGTGCCCAGAGGGCTGCTCGTGAGACCCAGTACTTC.

This clonotype has a handful of counts. V usage is TRBV6-1 and J usage is TRBJ2-1; TRBD2 matches 8 bases. The CDR3 totals 15 residues. CDR1 is MNHNS and CDR2 is SASEGT in the germline V gene. V dropped 6 bases and J dropped 8; count of bases not matched to a gene: 12. The CDR3 bases are TGTGCCAGCAGGGATAGCGGGAAATCTGTCGATGAGCAGTTCTTC. It is translated as CASRDSGKSVDEQFF.

J is TRBJ2-3 and V is TRBV20-1, with 7 bases identical to TRBD2. V gave up 4 bases and J gave up 1 base; unmatched junction bases: 5. CDR3 length: 14 residues. The germline gives CDR1 DFQATT, CDR2 SNEGSKA (reference sequence). The CDR3 nucleotides are TGCAGTGCTATAGGGGCGGGGGGCACAGATACGCAGTATTTT. Translation: CSAIGAGGTDTQYF.

V and J are TRBV14 and TRBJ2-1; D is unclear. There are 15 residues in the CDR3. Germline V gene lookup returns CDR1 SGHDN and CDR2 FVKESK. V lost 1 base and J 3 bases, leaving 10 bases between the germline ends. The CDR3 DNA reads as TGTGCCAGCAGCCAAGCTTCGTCAGACTACAATGAGCAGTTCTTC. It encodes CASSQASSDYNEQFF.

The chain combines TRBV18 with TRBJ2-3; 16 bases map to TRBD2. The CDR3 totals 17 residues. Germline V gene lookup returns CDR1 KGHSH and CDR2 LQKENI. After removal of 4 bases from V and 2 bases from J, the junction contained 3 bases not matched to a gene. The CDR3 sequence: CASSLGTSGRATDTQYF. The CDR3 DNA follows: TGTGCCAGCTCACTCGGGACTAGCGGGAGGGCCACAGATACGCAGTATTTT. Full variable domain (rest looked up from reference TRBV18 and TRBJ2-3): NAGVMQNPRHLVRRRGQEARLRCSPMKGHSHVYWYRQLPEEGLKFMVYLQKENIIDESGMPKERFSAEFPKEGPSILRIQQVVRGDSAAYFCASSLGTSGRATDTQYFGPGTRLTVL.

The chain employs TRBV20-1 and TRBJ1-5; D gene unclear. CDR1 and CDR2 (germline): DFQATT, SNEGSKA (reference sequence). Trimming stripped 5 bases from V and 0 bases from J, with 14 bases between. This CDR3 region has 15 residues. The CDR3 region has the DNA TGCAGTGCTTTGGACCGGAGCGGTAGCAATCAGCCCCAGCATTTT. This sequence encodes CSALDRSGSNQPQHF.

For this clonotype: A read error may produce the germline difference seen at one junction end. The CDR3 spells CVSSLVLGETQYF. CDR3 DNA: TGTGTCAGCAGCTTAGTGCTGGGGGAGACCCAGTACTTC. The chain links TRBV7-9 to TRBJ2-5, with D unresolved. From germline, CDR1 is SEHNR and CDR2 FQNEAQ (reference sequence). This CDR3 comprises 13 residues.

This clonotype has more than one count but fewer than ten. This chain connects TRBV7-2 to TRBJ2-5; TRBD2 matches at 8 bases. With V trimmed by 4 bases and J by 5 bases, 3 bases remained unmatched. The CDR3 covers 13 residues. Germline V gives CDR1 SGHTA, CDR2 FQGNSA. The CDR3 region is CASSSGTRETQYF. In DNA, the CDR3 is TGTGCCAGCAGCTCCGGGACTAGGGAGACCCAGTACTTC. Variable domain in full (rest from reference TRBV7-2 and TRBJ2-5): GAGVSQSPSNKVTEKGKDVELRCDPISGHTALYWYRQSLGQGLEFLIYFQGNSAPDKSGLPSDRFSAERTGGSVSTLTIQRTQQEDSAVYLCASSSGTRETQYFGPGTRLLVL.

About this clonotype: A read error may account for a junction end that differs from germline. The chain combines TRBV7-7 with TRBJ1-1; 7 bases line up with TRBD1. The CDR3 is 13 residues long. Germline CDR1 reads SSHAT; CDR2 reads FNYEAQ (reference sequence). DNA of the CDR3: TGTGCTAGCAGCTCAGGGGGAATTGCTGAAGCTTTCTTT. Its protein product is CASSSGGIAEAFF.

This clonotype occurred a few times. This chain uses TRBV20-1 with TRBJ2-1; 9 bases fit TRBD2. The germline gives CDR1 DFQATT, CDR2 SNEGSKA (reference sequence). The CDR3 loop spans 16 amino acids. Trimming at V came to 6 bases and at J to 6 bases, leaving 15 bases not matched to a gene. In DNA form, the CDR3 reads TGCAGTGCCGCCCCAAGGAGCGGGGGGTTTAGCAATGAGCAGTTCTTC. It is translated as CSAAPRSGGFSNEQFF.

The chain uses TRBV7-2 and TRBJ1-1; TRBD1 agrees at 9 bases. Losses at the gene ends were 7 bases for V and 0 bases for J; bases not matched to a gene: 6. Germline V gene sequence: CDR1 SGHTA, CDR2 FQGNSA. CDR3 length: 15 residues. The CDR3, as DNA: TGTGCCAGCACCATACAGGGGGCATTGAACACTGAAGCTTTCTTT. This codes for CASTIQGALNTEAFF.

The V call is TRBV18, the J call TRBJ2-3; 8 nucleotides match TRBD1. The V gene's germline CDR1 is KGHSH and CDR2 LQKENI. This CDR3 comprises 17 residues. Trimming cost V 1 base and J 0 bases; bases outside gene matches: 6. CDR3 sequence (DNA): TGTGCCAGCTCACCACTAGGACAGGGCCTTAGCACAGATACGCAGTATTTT. Its translation is CASSPLGQGLSTDTQYF.

A remark on this clonotype: Sequence at one end of the junction differs from germline and may be a read error. This sequence joins TRBV20-1 and TRBJ1-1; D not certain. This CDR3 region has 13 residues. Germline values: CDR1 DFQATT, CDR2 SNEGSKA (reference sequence). The chain's CDR3 is CSARSQSNAEAFF. As DNA, the CDR3 is TGCAGTGCTAGAAGCCAGTCGAACGCTGAAGCTTTCTTT.